The 18 T cell receptor beta chains below come from one sample, sequenced in a study of low-dose radiotherapy and immunotherapy resistance in tumors. With TRAV- and TRBV-specific primers, first-strand cDNA was made, covering the alpha and beta chains. With a constant-region primer and a V-primer adapter, TCRs were subjected to roughly 20 PCR cycles of amplification. TCRdb redid the calling of the reads with MiXCR, one entry per CDR3 protein. Here the sample spans fewer than 20,000 distinct CDR3 sequences, roughly 70% being singletons. These receptors came from a human donor with advanced metastatic prostate, ovarian, gallbladder or colorectal cancer (not recorded which). This table probably holds off-target reads from a library built for another chain.

The chain couples TRBV20-1 to TRBJ2-1, with TRBD2 matching over 7 bases. The germline V gene has CDR1 DFQATT and CDR2 SNEGSKA (reference sequence). V dropped 1 base and J dropped 3; count of bases not matched to a gene: 6. The CDR3 has 15 amino acids. The CDR3 spells CSARGSAGDYNEQFF. The CDR3 nucleotides read TGCAGTGCTAGAGGGTCGGCGGGAGACTACAATGAGCAGTTCTTC.

The V and J genes are TRBV24-1 and TRBJ2-3; D is unresolved. V gave up 0 bases and J gave up 0 bases, with 3 bases separating them. Germline V gene sequence: CDR1 KGHDR, CDR2 SFDVKD. The CDR3 sequence is 14 residues long. The CDR3 nucleotides read TGTGCCACCAGTGATTTGCACAGCACAGATACGCAGTATTTT. Protein: CATSDLHSTDTQYF.

This sequence joins TRBV14 and TRBJ2-2; D gene ambiguous. Germline assignment: CDR1 SGHDN and CDR2 FVKESK. The CDR3 length is 15 residues. The V gene lost 1 base and the J gene lost 1 base, with 7 bases spanning the gap. CDR3 nucleotides: TGTGCCAGCAGCCAAGTATACAAGAACACCGGGGAGCTGTTTTTT. It translates to CASSQVYKNTGELFF.

This clonotype was found a few times. The rearrangement links TRBV5-1 to TRBJ1-5; weak D call: TRBD1 (5 bases). Germline assignment: CDR1 SGHRS and CDR2 YFSETQ. Trimming took 2 bases from V and 5 from J, leaving 14 bases between them. This CDR3 comprises 15 residues. CDR3 sequence: CASSLRGDGDQPQHF. The CDR3 region has the DNA TGCGCCAGCAGCTTAAGAGGGGACGGGGATCAGCCCCAGCATTTT.

In DNA, the CDR3 is TGTGCCAGTAGTACTACTCCGGGACAGGGGGCGATTAACACTGAAGCTTTCTTT. This codes for CASSTTPGQGAINTEAFF. The chain recombines TRBV19 with TRBJ1-1; 12 positions match TRBD1. V shed 4 bases, J shed 2 bases, and the junction held 11 bases outside the gene matches. CDR1 is LNHDA and CDR2 is SQIVND in the germline V gene (reference sequence). This CDR3 region has 18 residues.

A single count supports this clonotype. J is TRBJ2-1 and V is TRBV6-2 or TRBV6-3; 7 positions match TRBD2. The CDR3 totals 12 residues. Germline V lookup: CDR1 MNHEY, CDR2 SVGEGT. The V and J ends lost 4 bases and 9 bases, in that order; junction bases with no gene match: 3. DNA for the CDR3: TGTGCCAGCAGTTCGGGGAGGGGTGAGCAGTTCTTC. Protein sequence: CASSSGRGEQFF.

The table lists this clonotype with a count of one. V and J are TRBV2 and TRBJ2-1; possibly TRBD2 for D (6 bases). The germline V gene has CDR1 SNHLY and CDR2 FYNNEI. This CDR3 has 13 amino acids. Trimming shortened V by 7 bases and J by 5 bases, and 12 bases separated the two germline ends. In DNA form, the CDR3 reads TGTGCCAGCAAATACGGGAGCAACAATGAGCAGTTCTTC. Translating gives CASKYGSNNEQFF.

The genes are TRBV5-1 and TRBJ1-1, with a tentative D call TRBD1 (6 bases). V was cut by 2 bases and J by 1 base, with 12 bases left in between. The CDR3 covers 15 residues. Germline V gene lookup returns CDR1 SGHRS and CDR2 YFSETQ. CDR3 loop: CASSLSQGTNTEAFF. The CDR3 DNA reads TGCGCCAGCAGCTTATCTCAGGGGACGAACACTGAAGCTTTCTTT.

The V call is TRBV28, the J call TRBJ2-7; TRBD1 aligns across 10 bases. The junction had 3 bases not matched to a gene; V was cut back by 6 bases and J by 4 bases. Germline V gene data show CDR1 as MDHEN and CDR2 as SYDVKM. This CDR3 region has 13 residues. CDR3: CASRGQGEYEQYF. The CDR3 DNA follows: TGTGCCAGCAGAGGACAGGGGGAATACGAGCAGTACTTC.

The chain employs TRBV18 and TRBJ2-5; 7 bases align to TRBD1. The trim removed 6 bases at V and 0 bases at J, leaving 4 bases unmatched. This CDR3 comprises 14 residues. CDR1 and CDR2 from the germline V gene are KGHSH and LQKENI. DNA of the CDR3: TGTGCCAGCTCGTACACAGGGGACCAAGAGACCCAGTACTTC. Translation gives CASSYTGDQETQYF. Filled out from reference TRBV18 and TRBJ2-5, the complete variable domain reads NAGVMQNPRHLVRRRGQEARLRCSPMKGHSHVYWYRQLPEEGLKFMVYLQKENIIDESGMPKERFSAEFPKEGPSILRIQQVVRGDSAAYFCASSYTGDQETQYFGPGTRLLVL.

This chain connects TRBV29-1 to TRBJ1-2; D uncertain. V dropped 4 bases and J dropped 7 bases, with 16 bases sitting between them. Germline values: CDR1 SQVTM, CDR2 ANQGSEA. The CDR3 contains 13 residues. The CDR3 protein is CSVVEGSAGGYTF. For the CDR3, the DNA is TGCAGCGTTGTGGAAGGTTCCGCGGGTGGCTACACCTTC.

The chain employs TRBV7-2 and TRBJ2-3, with 9 bases lining up with TRBD2. The V gene end was trimmed by 5 bases and the J gene end by 9 bases; junction bases not matched to a gene: 9. This CDR3 comprises 14 residues. Germline V lookup: CDR1 SGHTA, CDR2 FQGNSA. The CDR3 sequence: CASSVEREVRTQYF. As DNA, the CDR3 is TGTGCCAGCAGCGTCGAGCGGGAGGTTCGCACGCAGTATTTT.

This clonotype was recorded a few times. The chain links TRBV3-1 to TRBJ2-2; weak D call: TRBD1 (6 bases). V was trimmed by 4 bases and J by 1 base, leaving 10 bases between them. The V gene's germline CDR1 is LGHDT and CDR2 YNNKEL (reference sequence). The CDR3 sequence is 15 residues long. CDR3 DNA: TGTGCCAGCAGCCGAAACAGGGTGAACACCGGGGAGCTGTTTTTT. It translates to CASSRNRVNTGELFF.

The V call is TRBV5-1, the J call TRBJ1-6; possibly TRBD1 for D (5 bases). Per germline, CDR1 SGHRS and CDR2 YFSETQ. The CDR3 is made up of 14 amino acids. Trimming left V 1 base short and J 10 bases short, with 12 bases between. The CDR3 sequence is CASSLRQGGSPLHF. The CDR3 bases are TGCGCCAGCAGCTTGCGGCAGGGAGGCTCACCCCTCCACTTT.

V and J are TRBV7-9 and TRBJ2-3, with 8 nucleotides matching TRBD2. Per the germline V gene, CDR1 is SEHNR and CDR2 is FQNEAQ (reference sequence). The CDR3 is made up of 14 amino acids. Trimming removed 3 bases from V and 5 bases from J; junction bases left unmatched: 4. The DNA for the CDR3 is TGTGCCAGCAGCTTCCAGCGGGAGATAGATACGCAGTATTTT. This gives the protein CASSFQREIDTQYF.

This chain links TRBV7-3 with TRBJ2-3, with D hard to call. V gave up 6 bases and J gave up 2 bases, with 12 bases separating them. CDR3 length: 14 residues. CDR1 is SGHTA, CDR2 FQGTGA, per germline. Here the CDR3 DNA reads TGTGCCAGCAGGTTCCGTAGTCCCACAGATACGCAGTATTTT. Its translation is CASRFRSPTDTQYF.

The CDR3 reads CASSRGGGEKLFF. The DNA of the CDR3 is TGTGCCAGCAGCCGGGGAGGTGGCGAAAAACTGTTTTTT. This chain joins TRBV7-9 and TRBJ1-4; D uncertain. Germline CDR1 reads SEHNR; CDR2 reads FQNEAQ (reference sequence). V shed 5 bases and J shed 8 bases, with 12 bases lying between them. The length of the CDR3 is 13 residues.

The chain links TRBV7-2 to TRBJ1-1; weak D call: TRBD1 (5 bases). The CDR3 is made up of 14 amino acids. Looked up from germline, CDR1 is SGHTA and CDR2 is FQGNSA. V lost 2 bases and J lost 5, with 12 bases in between. CDR3 coding DNA: TGTGCCAGCAGCTTACAAGGGGTTCAAACTGAAGCTTTCTTT. This translates into CASSLQGVQTEAFF.